Listed below are T cell receptor beta chains from one sample, sequenced in a study of response to subunit inactivated influenza vaccine. TCRdb passed the RT-PCR reads through MiXCR, listing each CDR3 protein once. The profile shows about 800,000 distinct CDR3 sequences, approximately 21% of them singletons. The source material was PBMCs from blood, sampled more than 4 days after vaccination. The receptors were sampled from a man aged 45 to 65 who received an inactivated influenza vaccine. Each CDR3 is given with its conserved first and last residue. A D gene is named only where the DNA matches it firmly. Part of the rows lack a size; the others show once, few, many or a class for expanded clones.

D: -; V: TRBV15; J: TRBJ2-5; size: few; CDR3: CATSRDPENKETQYF; DNA: TGTGCCACCAGCAGAGATCCGGAAAATAAAGAGACCCAGTACTTC
D: TRBD1; V: TRBV19; J: TRBJ2-7; size: few; CDR3: CASRRTGTGAYEQYF; DNA: TGTGCCAGTAGACGCACCGGGACAGGGGCCTACGAGCAGTACTTC
D: -; V: TRBV6-2/TRBV6-3; J: TRBJ1-5; size: few; CDR3: CASSYSSNSNQPQHF; DNA: TGTGCCAGCAGTTACTCGAGTAATAGCAATCAGCCCCAGCATTTT
D: -; V: TRBV28; J: TRBJ2-3; size: -; CDR3: CASSYQTSTDTQYF; DNA: TGTGCCAGCAGTTACCAGACTAGCACAGATACGCAGTATTTT
D: TRBD2; V: TRBV12-3/TRBV12-4; J: TRBJ2-7; size: few; CDR3: CASRLRGAAHEQYF; DNA: TGTGCCAGCAGACTGCGGGGGGCCGCCCACGAGCAGTACTTC
D: -; V: TRBV5-1; J: TRBJ1-1; size: few; CDR3: CASSLITGTGNTEAFF; DNA: TGCGCCAGCAGCTTGATAACCGGGACGGGGAACACTGAAGCTTTCTTT
D: -; V: TRBV5-5; J: TRBJ1-5; size: -; CDR3: CASSLHEPQHF; DNA: TGTGCCAGCAGCTTACATGAGCCCCAGCATTTT
D: -; V: TRBV20-1; J: TRBJ2-1; size: -; CDR3: CSARDVVAYIYNEQFF; DNA: TGCAGTGCTAGAGACGTGGTAGCGTATATTTACAATGAGCAGTTCTTC
D: TRBD2; V: TRBV11-2; J: TRBJ2-1; size: -; CDR3: CASSLAGLGFSEQFF; DNA: TGTGCCAGCAGCTTAGCTGGACTAGGGTTTAGCGAGCAGTTCTTC
D: -; V: TRBV6-5; J: TRBJ2-7; size: -; CDR3: CASSYAGGSQYF; DNA: TGTGCCAGCAGTTACGCCGGGGGATCTCAGTACTTC
D: -; V: TRBV20-1; J: TRBJ2-7; size: -; CDR3: CSARDFGTDEQYF; DNA: TGCAGTGCTAGAGACTTCGGGACGGACGAGCAGTACTTC
D: -; V: TRBV5-1; J: TRBJ1-5; size: -; CDR3: CASSDGHSNQPQHF; DNA: TGCGCCAGCAGCGACGGACATTCCAATCAGCCCCAGCATTTT
D: -; V: TRBV10-3; J: TRBJ2-3; size: -; CDR3: CAISVTGNTDTQYF; DNA: TGTGCCATCAGTGTTACAGGGAACACAGATACGCAGTATTTT
D: TRBD2; V: TRBV6-2/TRBV6-3; J: TRBJ2-7; size: -; CDR3: CASSYGGLASFEQYF; DNA: TGTGCCAGCAGTTACGGTGGACTAGCGTCTTTCGAGCAGTACTTC
D: -; V: TRBV5-1; J: TRBJ1-1; size: few; CDR3: CASTMTGQNTEAFF; DNA: TGCGCCAGCACCATGACAGGCCAGAACACTGAAGCTTTCTTT
D: -; V: TRBV7-9; J: TRBJ2-5; size: few; CDR3: CASSQVGTQETQYF; DNA: TGTGCCAGCAGCCAGGTCGGCACCCAAGAGACCCAGTACTTC
D: TRBD1; V: TRBV7-2; J: TRBJ2-7; size: few; CDR3: CASSLGRGQVEQYF; DNA: TGTGCCAGCAGCTTAGGTCGGGGACAGGTAGAGCAGTACTTC
D: -; V: TRBV27; J: TRBJ2-7; size: -; CDR3: CASSFIGTYEQYF; DNA: TGTGCCAGCAGTTTCATTGGCACCTACGAGCAGTACTTC
D: TRBD2; V: TRBV25-1; J: TRBJ2-1; size: few; CDR3: CASGSSGKDEQFF; DNA: TGTGCCAGCGGCTCTAGCGGGAAGGATGAGCAGTTCTTC
D: -; V: TRBV20-1; J: TRBJ1-5; size: few; CDR3: CSARRGANQPQHF; DNA: TGCAGTGCTAGACGGGGGGCGAACCAGCCCCAGCATTTT
D: -; V: TRBV7-9; J: TRBJ2-3; size: -; CDR3: CASSLALGQDTDTQYF; DNA: TGTGCCAGCAGCTTAGCGCTGGGGCAGGACACAGATACGCAGTATTTT
D: -; V: TRBV12-3/TRBV12-4; J: TRBJ1-5; size: -; CDR3: CASSSEGSSNQPQHF; DNA: TGTGCCAGCAGTTCGGAGGGATCCAGCAATCAGCCCCAGCATTTT
D: TRBD2; V: TRBV7-8; J: TRBJ2-1; size: few; CDR3: CASLSAGGQYNEQFF; DNA: TGTGCCAGCCTATCGGCGGGAGGGCAGTACAATGAGCAGTTCTTC
D: -; V: TRBV28; J: TRBJ2-3; size: -; CDR3: CASSFGGAEYTQYF; DNA: TGTGCCAGCAGTTTTGGCGGGGCCGAATATACGCAGTATTTT
D: -; V: TRBV4-2; J: TRBJ1-1; size: few; CDR3: CASSQEQPMNTEAFF; DNA: TGTGCCAGCAGCCAAGAACAACCTATGAACACTGAAGCTTTCTTT
D: -; V: TRBV7-9; J: TRBJ1-1; size: -; CDR3: CASSFDHTEAFF; DNA: TGTGCCAGCAGCTTCGATCACACTGAAGCTTTCTTT
D: -; V: TRBV20-1; J: TRBJ2-5; size: few; CDR3: CSARRTLQETQYF; DNA: TGCAGTGCTAGAAGGACACTCCAAGAGACCCAGTACTTC
D: -; V: TRBV7-2; J: TRBJ2-5; size: few; CDR3: CASSSQSETQYF; DNA: TGTGCCAGCAGCTCCCAATCGGAGACCCAGTACTTC
D: -; V: TRBV5-1; J: TRBJ2-3; size: -; CDR3: CASSPLDRDSTDTQYF; DNA: TGCGCCAGCAGCCCTCTCGACCGGGACAGCACAGATACGCAGTATTTT